This T cell receptor beta chain is drawn from a study of T-cell reconstitution after alpha-beta-depleted transplantation in children. Germline assignment: CDR1 DFQATT and CDR2 SNEGSKA (reference sequence). Trimming cost V 0 bases and J 1 base, with 12 bases left between them. This CDR3 has 15 residues. It was with unique molecular identifiers that the TCRbeta library was prepared. TCRdb itself ran the PCR reads through MiXCR, one entry per CDR3 protein. The sample consists of approximately 800,000 distinct CDR3 sequences, around 17% of them appearing once. The clonotype originates from a male patient under 18 who had a stem cell transplant for acute lymphoblastic leukemia, so the T cells may come from the graft donor. J is TRBJ1-2 and V is TRBV20-1, with D unresolved. The sequences come from PBMCs, mostly from graft donor cells, collected 360 days after TCRalphabeta/CD19-depleted stem cell transplant. CDR3 in DNA: TGCAGTGCTAGAGATCGAACTGAGTATAACTATGGCTACACCTTC. Translation gives CSARDRTEYNYGYTF.